The 21 T cell receptor beta chains below were found in one sample sequenced in a study of blood T cell repertoires in COVID-19. The repertoire was sequenced with immunoSEQ multiplex PCR; TCRdb's copy has only in-frame clones and lacks some. The repertoire has some 29,000 clones, around 90% of them found once; the top ten carry roughly 4%. The sample taken for sequencing was peripheral blood. Every receptor here comes from a human donor in a cohort sampled during active COVID-19.

The rearrangement links TRBV10-3 to TRBJ2-1; TRBD2 aligns across 8 bases. From germline, CDR1 is ENHRY and CDR2 SYGVKD. CDR3 size: 16 residues. The ends lost 4 bases at V and 5 bases at J; junction bases unmatched: 10. The DNA for the CDR3 is TGTGCCATCAGTGCGTCTCGCGGGGGGTTCGACAATGAGCAGTTCTTC. Translated, it gives CAISASRGGFDNEQFF.

The genes are TRBV6-2 or TRBV6-3 and TRBJ1-5, with 9 positions matching TRBD1. The V gene end was trimmed by 5 bases and the J gene end by 7 bases; junction bases not matched to a gene: 6. The germline CDR1 and CDR2 sequences are MNHEY and SVGEGT. The CDR3 covers 14 residues. CDR3 DNA: TGTGCCAGCAGTACGCGACAGGGGGACCAGCCCCAGCATTTT. Protein sequence: CASSTRQGDQPQHF.

The chain couples TRBV19 to TRBJ1-1, with TRBD1 matching 9 bases. Germline CDR1 is LNHDA and CDR2 is SQIVND (reference sequence). The CDR3 sequence is 14 residues long. Trimming took 6 bases from V and 4 from J; bases not matched to a gene: 6. The CDR3 coding sequence is TGTGCCAGTAGCCGGGACAGGGCCGGCACTGAAGCTTTCTTT. This codes for CASSRDRAGTEAFF.

The CDR3 is CSVTNPGQVPSYEQYF. The CDR3 nucleotides read TGCAGCGTAACCAACCCCGGACAGGTACCCTCCTACGAGCAGTACTTC. The chain employs TRBV29-1 and TRBJ2-7, with 7 bases fitting TRBD1. This CDR3 spans 16 amino acids. The V gene's germline CDR1 is SQVTM and CDR2 ANQGSEA. The trim removed 6 bases at V and 0 bases at J, leaving 14 bases unmatched.

The rearrangement uses TRBV9 and TRBJ2-1, with TRBD2 identical over 10 bases. After removal of 2 bases from V and 7 bases from J, the junction contained 12 bases not matched to a gene. The CDR3 is made up of 17 amino acids. The germline V gene encodes CDR1 SGDLS and CDR2 YYNGEE. CDR3 in DNA: TGTGCCAGCAGCGTCCTTAGCTTTAGCGGGGGGCCGAATGAGCAGTTCTTC. The encoded protein is CASSVLSFSGGPNEQFF.

The sample holds one count of this clone. The gene calls are TRBV5-1 and TRBJ2-1; the match to TRBD2 covers 13 bases. V trimming: 5 bases; J trimming: 0 bases; junction bases outside the gene matches: 8. The V gene's germline CDR1 is SGHRS and CDR2 YFSETQ. The CDR3 loop spans 18 amino acids. CDR3 sequence: CASRRTSGGTSSYNEQFF. The CDR3 coding sequence is TGCGCCAGCAGGAGGACTAGCGGGGGAACCAGCTCCTACAATGAGCAGTTCTTC.

V usage is TRBV15 and J usage is TRBJ2-1, with 8 bases lining up with TRBD2. J gave up 9 bases and V 2 bases, and 12 bases lay outside the gene matches. Per the germline V gene, CDR1 is LNHNV and CDR2 is YYDKDF (reference sequence). This CDR3 is 16 amino acids long. CDR3 in DNA: TGTGCCACCAGCAGACTTAGCGGGACCGCTTCACTTGAGCAGTTCTTC. This gives the protein CATSRLSGTASLEQFF. The whole variable domain, remainder taken from reference TRBV15 and TRBJ2-1, is DAMVIQNPRYQVTQFGKPVTLSCSQTLNHNVMYWYQQKSSQAPKLLFHYYDKDFNNEADTPDNFQSRRPNTSFCFLDIRSPGLGDTAMYLCATSRLSGTASLEQFFGPGTRLTVL.

This sequence joins TRBV27 and TRBJ2-1; D is possibly TRBD2 (6 bases). Germline values: CDR1 MNHEY, CDR2 SMNVEV (reference sequence). This CDR3 contains 18 residues. The ends were cut back, 1 base at V and 2 bases at J, with 18 bases in the middle. The CDR3 DNA sequence: TGTGCCAGCAGTTTATTAAGGGACTCGGTTCCCCCCTACAATGAGCAGTTCTTC. Translation: CASSLLRDSVPPYNEQFF.

The chain joins TRBV18 to TRBJ2-7; D perhaps matches TRBD2 (6 bases). The ends were cut back, 6 bases at V and 5 bases at J, with 17 bases in the middle. Germline values: CDR1 KGHSH, CDR2 LQKENI. The CDR3 covers 14 residues. The CDR3 nucleotides are TGTGCCAGCTCCACTAGCCGGGGGATCGACGAGCAGTACTTC. It translates to CASSTSRGIDEQYF.

This chain links TRBV5-1 with TRBJ2-7; the D is unclear. V was cut by 4 bases and J by 6 bases, with 11 bases left in between. The CDR3 length is 12 residues. Germline assignment: CDR1 SGHRS and CDR2 YFSETQ. The CDR3 sequence: CASSPSPGEQYF. The DNA of the CDR3 is TGCGCCAGCAGCCCCTCCCCCGGCGAGCAGTACTTC.

This clone turned up a few times. The chain has TRBV21-1 and TRBJ1-5; the DNA was not used to check the table's D call, TRBD1. TRBV21-1 is deemed a pseudogene. The CDR3 totals 17 residues. The CDR3: CASSQRTGGGGNQPQHF. In DNA form, the CDR3 reads TGTGCCAGCAGCCAGCGGACAGGAGGTGGGGGCAATCAGCCCCAGCATTTT.

Comments on this clone: The same CDR3 arises from other DNA sequences in this sample as well. This sequence joins TRBV20-1 and TRBJ2-7; no definite D call. Germline V gene sequence: CDR1 DFQATT, CDR2 SNEGSKA (reference sequence). The CDR3 consists of 11 residues. Trimming took 3 bases from V and 5 from J, leaving 8 bases between them. CDR3 bases: TGCAGTGCTAGTAGTGGCCACGAGCAGTACTTC. This encodes CSASSGHEQYF.

In DNA form, the CDR3 reads TGTGCCAGCAGCCGACAGGGGGTCAACTATGGCTACACCTTC. This codes for CASSRQGVNYGYTF. The chain links TRBV5-4 to TRBJ1-2; 9 nucleotides line up with TRBD1. The CDR3 runs 14 residues. Germline CDR1 is SGHNT and CDR2 is YYREEE (reference sequence). V was pared by 4 bases and J by 2 bases, with 3 bases of the junction left unmatched.

This clone has only one observation. The genes are TRBV7-9 and TRBJ2-1; D may be TRBD2 (6 bases). The CDR3 runs to 15 residues. The V end lost 2 bases, the J end lost 0 bases, and 8 bases lay between the germline ends. The germline V gene has CDR1 SEHNR and CDR2 FQNEAQ (reference sequence). The CDR3 is CASSLSGSSYNEQFF. The CDR3 nucleotides read TGTGCCAGCAGCTTATCCGGGAGCTCCTACAATGAGCAGTTCTTC.

This clone was found a few times. As DNA, the CDR3 is TGTGCCAGCAGCCCACCTCCGGGACAGGGTTTCACCGGGGAGCTGTTTTTT. As protein: CASSPPPGQGFTGELFF. The chain recombines TRBV7-6 with TRBJ2-2, with 9 nucleotides matching TRBD1. This CDR3 has 17 residues. In germline, CDR1 is SGHVS, CDR2 FNYEAQ. J was trimmed by 4 bases and V by 5 bases; bases with no gene match: 11.

The rearrangement links TRBV24-1 to TRBJ1-2; unclear D gene. The CDR3 length is 13 residues. V lost 0 bases to trimming and J lost 8 bases, with 9 bases between them. Germline V gives CDR1 KGHDR, CDR2 SFDVKD. CDR3 loop: CATSDLDANGYTF. The CDR3 nucleotides are TGTGCCACCAGTGATTTGGATGCGAACGGCTACACCTTC.

This chain joins TRBV4-2 and TRBJ1-2; D gene unclear. Germline V CDR1 and CDR2: LGHNA, YNFKEQ. Trimming took 1 base from V and 0 from J, leaving 9 bases between them. The CDR3 loop spans 15 amino acids. This CDR3 is CASSQAAGANYGYTF. Here the CDR3 DNA reads TGTGCCAGCAGCCAAGCCGCGGGAGCTAACTATGGCTACACCTTC.

This clone appeared once. The J gene is TRBJ2-6, the V gene TRBV4-1, with D unresolved. Trimming took 7 bases from V and 0 from J, leaving 7 bases between them. CDR1 and CDR2 from the germline V gene are MGHRA and YSYEKL. This CDR3 has 14 amino acids. CDR3 sequence: CASMSPSGANVLTF. CDR3 DNA sequence: TGCGCCAGCATGAGCCCCTCTGGGGCCAACGTCCTGACTTTC.

This chain links TRBV20-1 with TRBJ2-7, with 8 bases identical to TRBD2. CDR1 is DFQATT, CDR2 SNEGSKA, per germline (reference sequence). CDR3 length: 16 residues. Trimming at V came to 3 bases and at J to 0 bases, leaving 10 bases not matched to a gene. CDR3 DNA: TGCAGTGCTAGTCTACTAGCGGAGAGGAGCTCCTACGAGCAGTACTTC. Its translation: CSASLLAERSSYEQYF.

The J gene is TRBJ1-3, the V gene TRBV23-1; D may be TRBD1 (5 bases). TRBV23-1 is assigned to the ORF class and has an uncertain function. V was pared by 2 bases and J by 0 bases, with 11 bases between. The CDR3 is made up of 16 amino acids. CDR3 in DNA: TGCGCCAGCAGTCAAGATACAGGTAACTCTGGAAACACCATATATTTT. Protein: CASSQDTGNSGNTIYF.

This sequence joins TRBV6-6 and TRBJ2-7, with D possibly matching TRBD1 (5 bases). Per germline, CDR1 MNHNY and CDR2 SVGAGI (reference sequence). The CDR3 loop spans 15 amino acids. The V gene lost 5 bases and the J gene lost 2 bases, with 16 bases spanning the gap. The CDR3 nucleotides are TGTGCCAGCAGTCAAGAACCAGGGTACCCCTACGAGCAGTACTTC. Protein sequence: CASSQEPGYPYEQYF.